This TCR beta chain was documented in a study of shared clonotypes between healthy human individuals. Sequencing was performed with immunoSEQ multiplex PCR; in TCRdb, only in-frame clones are kept and a portion is missing. The sample lists about 590,000 clones, around 95% occurring once. Naive CD8 cells were CD45RO-negative, positively selected for CCR7, excluding terminally differentiated effector memory CD45RA+ cells. This receptor was obtained from a woman aged 25 to 39 in good health. The sequenced sample was naive CD8+ T cells sorted from blood.

The chain's CDR3 is CASSLGTSEYEQYF. The CDR3 DNA is TGTGCCAGCAGTCTCGGGACTAGCGAATACGAGCAGTACTTC. The chain recombines TRBV27 with TRBJ2-7, with TRBD2 matching 10 bases. V lost 5 bases, J lost 4 bases, and 5 bases stayed unmatched. Germline CDR1 is MNHEY and CDR2 is SMNVEV (reference sequence). The CDR3 consists of 14 residues.